These T cell receptor beta chains were read from a single sample in a study of blood T cell repertoires in COVID-19. The repertoire was sequenced with immunoSEQ multiplex PCR; TCRdb's copy has only in-frame clones and lacks some. The data contain about 270,000 clones, roughly 88% of them singletons. Sequenced sample: PBMCs or T cells enriched from blood (not recorded which). All receptors come from a woman aged 30 to 39 who had recovered from COVID-19. Each CDR3 is given with its conserved first and last residue. Fields, in order: D gene, V gene, J gene, clone size, CDR3 DNA, CDR3 protein. D genes are given only for firm matches. Clone sizes are given selectively: once, few, many, or a class where the clone is expanded.

NA	TRBV3-1/TRBV3-2	TRBJ1-2	NA	TGTGCCAGCAGCCCACCTCGGACAGCCTTATATGGCTACACCTTC	CASSPPRTALYGYTF
TRBD1	TRBV12-3/TRBV12-4	TRBJ1-2	NA	TGTGCCACCCTAACCGGGACAGGGGACTACACCTTC	CATLTGTGDYTF
NA	TRBV11-2	TRBJ1-1	NA	TGTGCCAGCAGCTTCCGTCCACAGGGAAACACTGAAGCTTTCTTT	CASSFRPQGNTEAFF
NA	TRBV6-2/TRBV6-3	TRBJ1-2	NA	TGTGCCAGCAGTTACTCTACAGGGTGGGGCTACACCTTC	CASSYSTGWGYTF
NA	TRBV30	TRBJ2-7	NA	TGTGCCTGGAGGCTTAAGGGGCAGGGGATTACCTACGAGCAGTACTTC	CAWRLKGQGITYEQYF
NA	TRBV2	TRBJ1-6	NA	TGTGCCAGCTCCAGGACGGGGGGACCCCTCCACTTT	CASSRTGGPLHF
TRBD1	TRBV7-3	TRBJ2-7	NA	TGTGCCAGCAGCTTAGGACCGGGACAGATGACCTACGAGCAGTACTTC	CASSLGPGQMTYEQYF
NA	TRBV5-1	TRBJ2-2	NA	TGCGCCAGTTACTCGGGCACCGGGGAGCTGTTTTTT	CASYSGTGELFF
TRBD1	TRBV28	TRBJ1-5	NA	TGTGCCAGCAGTGAGTACAGGGGGCGAGGCAATCAGCCCCAGCATTTT	CASSEYRGRGNQPQHF
TRBD1	TRBV2	TRBJ1-1	NA	TGTGCCAGCACCATAGCGACAGGGGGTTTAAAGACTGAAGCTTTCTTT	CASTIATGGLKTEAFF
NA	TRBV7-3	TRBJ1-3	NA	TGTGCCAGCAGCCGGGACATTTCGGAAAACACCATATATTTT	CASSRDISENTIYF
TRBD2	TRBV19	TRBJ2-5	NA	TGTGCCAGTAGTACCCCCGAGGGGTACGGGAGGGAGACCCAGTACTTC	CASSTPEGYGRETQYF
NA	TRBV6-6	TRBJ1-2	NA	TGTGCCAGCAGTTACCGGGACATTAACTATGGCTACACCTTC	CASSYRDINYGYTF
NA	TRBV9	TRBJ2-6	NA	TGTGCCAGCAGCGCAGGTTGGGGCGGCTCTGGGGCCAACGTCCTGACTTTC	CASSAGWGGSGANVLTF
TRBD2	TRBV13	TRBJ2-3	NA	TGTGCCAGCAGCTCCGGGACTAGCGGGGGCGTTTTGGGCACAGATACGCAGTATTTT	CASSSGTSGGVLGTDTQYF
NA	TRBV5-6	TRBJ1-2	NA	TGTGCCAGCAGCCTGACTCTCGACTATGGCTACACCTTC	CASSLTLDYGYTF
NA	TRBV5-1	TRBJ2-1	NA	TGCGCCAGCAGCTTGGTTCGGGACTCAGGGAACAATGAGCAGTTCTTC	CASSLVRDSGNNEQFF
TRBD2	TRBV5-1	TRBJ2-5	NA	TGCGCCAGCAGCTTGGGGGTACCGTATACTAGCGGAGGTTTCCAAGAGACCCAGTACTTC	CASSLGVPYTSGGFQETQYF
TRBD1	TRBV27	TRBJ2-7	once	TGTGCCAGCAAAAAACCGGGACAGGCTACATACGAGCAGTACTTC	CASKKPGQATYEQYF
NA	TRBV2	TRBJ1-5	NA	TGTGCCAGCAGTGATGGCAGGGGCGTCCAGCCCCAGCATTTT	CASSDGRGVQPQHF
TRBD1	TRBV5-1	TRBJ1-5	once	TGCGCCAGCAGCCCCGGGACAGGGTTTGACAATCAGCCCCAGCATTTT	CASSPGTGFDNQPQHF
TRBD2	TRBV4-2	TRBJ2-1	NA	TGTGCCAGCAGCCAATCCACCCTCCTACCGGCGGGGGGCCGGGGAGTCGGGGGAACCAATGAGCAGTTCTTC	CASSQSTLLPAGGRGVGGTNEQFF
TRBD2	TRBV19	TRBJ2-1	NA	TGTGCCAGTACAAGATCCAGGGAGGGCCGGGGGCAGTTCTTC	CASTRSREGRGQFF
TRBD2	TRBV14	TRBJ2-1	NA	TGTGCCAGCAGCCAAGAAGCGGGGGGCTACAATGAGCAGTTCTTC	CASSQEAGGYNEQFF
TRBD1	TRBV28	TRBJ1-4	NA	TGTGCCAGCAGTTCACTCGGACAGGGTGGTGAAAAACTGTTTTTT	CASSSLGQGGEKLFF
TRBD1	TRBV7-6	TRBJ1-6	NA	TGTGCCAGCAGCCTCTCCCAGGGGGTCAATTCACCCCTCCACTTT	CASSLSQGVNSPLHF
NA	TRBV18	TRBJ1-2	NA	TGTGCCAGCTCACTAGGACTAGAGGGTATCTCCTATGGCTACACCTTC	CASSLGLEGISYGYTF
NA	TRBV3-1/TRBV3-2	TRBJ2-1	NA	TGTGCCAGCAGCCAAGAGCGGGGATACGACAATGAGCAGTTCTTC	CASSQERGYDNEQFF
NA	TRBV5-8	TRBJ2-7	once	TGTGCCAGCAGCCTACCCGGGACACTCTCCTACGAGCAGTACTTC	CASSLPGTLSYEQYF
NA	TRBV2	TRBJ1-2	NA	TGTGCCAGCAGTGAAGTAACCGTACGCGGAGGCTACACCTTC	CASSEVTVRGGYTF
NA	TRBV10-2	TRBJ1-4	NA	TGCGCCAGCAGTGAGCAGGGTGAAAAACTGTTTTTT	CASSEQGEKLFF
NA	TRBV6-5	TRBJ2-1	NA	TGTGCCAGCAGTTACCGGGGGACCTACAATGAGCAGTTCTTC	CASSYRGTYNEQFF
TRBD1	TRBV7-2	TRBJ2-7	NA	TGTGCCAGCAGCTTAAGGTCCCCGGGACAGGGGTCCTCCGAGCAGTACTTC	CASSLRSPGQGSSEQYF
NA	TRBV6-6	TRBJ1-3	NA	TGTGCCAGCAGTTACTCCCCGGTCTCTGGAAACACCATATATTTT	CASSYSPVSGNTIYF
NA	TRBV11-2	TRBJ2-7	once	TGTGCCAGCAGGAGGAACGAGCAGTACTTC	CASRRNEQYF
NA	TRBV5-4	TRBJ1-1	NA	TGTGCCAGCAGCCGATGGACAGTGGGCATGAACACTGAAGCTTTCTTT	CASSRWTVGMNTEAFF
NA	TRBV5-1	TRBJ2-1	NA	TGCGCCAGCAGCCTACGCGGGGACGACATTAATGAGCAGTTCTTC	CASSLRGDDINEQFF
TRBD2	TRBV4-1	TRBJ2-5	NA	TGCGCCAGCAGCCAAGGTAGCGGGGGGCCCCCTGAGACCCAGTACTTC	CASSQGSGGPPETQYF
TRBD1	TRBV5-1	TRBJ2-7	NA	TGCGCCAGCAGCAGGGACAGTACCTCCTACGAGCAGTACTTC	CASSRDSTSYEQYF
NA	TRBV29-1	TRBJ1-2	NA	TGCAGCGTTTCCCAGAGGAACTGGGTGCGAGGCTACACCTTC	CSVSQRNWVRGYTF
NA	TRBV7-3	TRBJ2-1	NA	TGTGCCAGCAGCCCTCGCAGGGGAAATGAGCAGTTCTTC	CASSPRRGNEQFF
NA	TRBV29-1	TRBJ1-1	NA	TGCAGCGTTTCACAGACTACGAACACTGAAGCTTTCTTT	CSVSQTTNTEAFF
TRBD1	TRBV7-8	TRBJ2-5	once	TGTGCCAGCAGCTTCAGGCCGGGACAGGGGAGGGAGACCCAGTACTTC	CASSFRPGQGRETQYF
TRBD1	TRBV2	TRBJ1-2	NA	TGTGCCAGCACCCGGGACAGGAGTCCCTATGGCTACACCTTC	CASTRDRSPYGYTF
TRBD1	TRBV25-1	TRBJ2-5	NA	TGTGCCAGCAGTCAAGGGACAGGGGGCAAGGAGACCCAGTACTTC	CASSQGTGGKETQYF
NA	TRBV5-1	TRBJ1-2	NA	TGCGCCAGCAGCTTGGCCAGGGGAGACTATGGCTACACCTTC	CASSLARGDYGYTF
NA	TRBV9	TRBJ1-1	NA	TGTGCCAGCAGCGTAGATCCAGGGACTGAAGCTTTCTTT	CASSVDPGTEAFF
NA	TRBV19	TRBJ1-3	NA	TGTGCCAGTAGTATCTTGGGCGTTACGACGGGAAGAAACACCATATATTTT	CASSILGVTTGRNTIYF
NA	TRBV11-3	TRBJ2-5	NA	TGTGCCAGCAGCTTAGGGCTTGGGGACTGGTCTAAAGAGACCCAGTACTTC	CASSLGLGDWSKETQYF
NA	TRBV11-3	TRBJ1-3	NA	TGTGCCAGCAGCTTGCCGCCGCTACCTAACAGCCAGTCTGGAAACACCATATATTTT	CASSLPPLPNSQSGNTIYF
TRBD2	TRBV4-1	TRBJ2-1	NA	TGCGCCAGCAGCCGCGGACTAGCGGGAGGGCCGTCGGATGAGCAGTTCTTC	CASSRGLAGGPSDEQFF
TRBD1	TRBV9	TRBJ1-2	NA	TGTGCCAGCAGCCCCTGGACAGGGGGAAGGGGTGGCTACACCTTC	CASSPWTGGRGGYTF
TRBD1	TRBV27	TRBJ1-6	NA	TGTGCCAGCAGTACAAGCCGAACAGGGGGCAATTCACCCCTCCACTTT	CASSTSRTGGNSPLHF